The rows below give T cell receptor beta chains drawn from one sample of a study of cytomegalovirus exposure and HLA in healthy donors. TCRdb keeps only in-frame clones here, not all; method: immunoSEQ multiplex PCR. The table records about 84,000 clones, around 80% of them present only once. The sequencing input was PBMCs. The receptors derive from a male donor in good health and CMV-seropositive. Both conserved end residues are part of each CDR3. Each record gives: J gene, clone size, V gene, CDR3 protein. The size entry is marked missing in some rows and otherwise reads once, few, many or a size class.

TRBJ2-7,few,TRBV5-1,CASSLVQGTYEQYF
TRBJ1-2,NA,TRBV7-9,CASSLDFRDNKGYTF
TRBJ2-5,NA,TRBV5-1,CASSTNTGWTQYF
TRBJ2-7,NA,TRBV7-9,CASSLGQGWPYEQYF
TRBJ2-1,NA,TRBV14,CASSQGTGGFAEQFF
TRBJ2-3,NA,TRBV30,CASTPGLAGGPDTQYF
TRBJ1-1,NA,TRBV7-3,CASSLTPGNTEAFF
TRBJ1-4,NA,TRBV7-9,CASSPAGASNEKLFF
TRBJ1-2,NA,TRBV14,CASSPDRVGYTF
TRBJ1-2,few,TRBV6-5,CASSPTGPQGYTF
TRBJ1-4,NA,TRBV7-9,CASSYGTVGMNELFF
TRBJ2-5,NA,TRBV5-4,CASRNGPSQETQYF
TRBJ1-2,NA,TRBV28,CASSSPFEIYGYTF
TRBJ2-1,few,TRBV29-1,CSVASGSYNEQFF
TRBJ2-7,NA,TRBV11-2,CASTVLAGSPYEQYF
TRBJ2-1,NA,TRBV7-2,CASSLAGLGNPQFF
TRBJ2-1,NA,TRBV6-4,CASSDSGLAGDEQFF
TRBJ2-7,NA,TRBV7-9,CSSSPRLAGGEQYF
TRBJ2-7,NA,TRBV7-9,CASSPKGGGAETYEQYF
TRBJ2-7,NA,TRBV5-6,CASSFRGVSGRRYEQYF
TRBJ1-2,NA,TRBV9,CASSEGQTKASYGYTF
TRBJ2-6,NA,TRBV5-1,CASSRGRINSGANVLTF
TRBJ2-7,once,TRBV7-3,CASSLMSGAQYEQYF
TRBJ2-7,NA,TRBV7-9,CASSPQGAETYEQYF
TRBJ1-1,once,TRBV7-9,CSSSQRGTEAFF
TRBJ2-1,NA,TRBV27,CASSLRGGSLKANEQFF
TRBJ1-1,few,TRBV11-1,CASSLGQTEAFF
TRBJ2-7,NA,TRBV28,CASSRTGPIYEQYF
TRBJ2-3,NA,TRBV6-4,CASKAGLGTDTQYF
TRBJ2-7,NA,TRBV28,CASSLRLAGSGEQYF
TRBJ2-1,NA,TRBV28,CASSSRGLAGGSPYNEQFF
TRBJ1-1,once,TRBV15,CATSRSGIPTEAFF
TRBJ2-1,NA,TRBV9,CASSVVGINEQFF
TRBJ2-1,once,TRBV11-2,CASSFWGGDYNEQFF
TRBJ2-5,NA,TRBV5-4,CASSNSGPMLRSRDF
TRBJ1-1,NA,TRBV4-3,CASSQGWGTNLGGTEAFF
TRBJ2-5,NA,TRBV5-1,CASSLAWSVQETQYF
TRBJ2-3,few,TRBV9,CASSVSSPGGAEDTQYF
TRBJ2-7,once,TRBV9,CASSGITGGLYF
TRBJ2-5,NA,TRBV9,CASSVRSGIQETQYF
TRBJ1-4,few,TRBV4-3,CATSRDRGEKLFF
TRBJ2-1,NA,TRBV9,CASSVGRTGVYNEQFF
TRBJ2-4,NA,TRBV5-1,CASSLGLAGENIQYF